The entry below gives a single T cell receptor beta chain sequence along with its context. TCRdb ran MiXCR on the RT-PCR reads and lists one entry per CDR3 protein. The sample consists of tens of thousands of distinct CDR3 sequences, about 26% of them appearing once. These data are taken from a study of patients and donors after allogeneic stem cell transplantation. Germline V gene lookup returns CDR1 DFQATT and CDR2 SNEGSKA (reference sequence). V was shortened by 7 bases and J by 0 bases, with 13 bases between the two germline ends. CDR3 length: 14 amino acids. V is TRBV20-1 and J is TRBJ2-1, with D possibly matching TRBD2 (6 bases). This receptor was identified in a human donor who was either an allogeneic HSCT recipient or a stem cell or donor lymphocyte infusion donor (not recorded which). It is not recorded whose cells these are; they may come from a transplant donor. The sequenced material came from blood, either unsorted or a sorted T cell fraction (not recorded which). The CDR3 loop reads CSVASDSSYNEQFF. DNA of the CDR3: TGCAGTGTGGCTAGCGACTCCTCCTACAATGAGCAGTTCTTC.